These 17 T cell receptor beta chains originate from one sample sequenced in a study of T cell responses to AZD1222 COVID-19 vaccine. TCRdb's copy holds only in-frame clones and misses some; the assay was immunoSEQ multiplex PCR. The sample holds about 200,000 clones; about 92% are singletons and the top ten take 1% to 1.5%. Sample: peripheral blood, taken on day 0 of AZD1222 vaccination. The receptors were gathered from an adult in good health.

The chain recombines TRBV2 with TRBJ1-4, with TRBD1 matching over 9 bases. Unmatched junction bases numbered 2, after V lost 6 bases and J lost 0 bases. The CDR3 is 15 amino acids. Germline V gene sequence: CDR1 SNHLY, CDR2 FYNNEI. In nucleotides, the CDR3 is TGTGCCAGCAGGGACAGGGGTGCAACTAATGAAAAACTGTTTTTT. This codes for CASRDRGATNEKLFF.

This clone was picked up one time. This chain connects TRBV15 to TRBJ2-5; D is unresolved. Germline CDR1 is LNHNV and CDR2 is YYDKDF (reference sequence). This CDR3 has 15 amino acids. Trimming took off 0 bases at V and 4 bases at J, with 12 bases between the two ends. The CDR3 sequence: CATSRDGGRGETQYF. Written as DNA, the CDR3 is TGTGCCACCAGCAGAGATGGTGGACGAGGAGAGACCCAGTACTTC.

J is TRBJ2-5 and V is TRBV25-1, with D uncertain. The CDR3 spans 13 residues. Per the germline V gene, CDR1 is MGHDK and CDR2 is SYGVNS. V lost 4 bases, J lost 0 bases, and 6 bases lay in between. The CDR3 nucleotides are TGTGCCAGCAGTGCACACAACCAAGAGACCCAGTACTTC. Translation gives CASSAHNQETQYF.

The chain carries TRBV25-1 and TRBJ1-1; no definite D call. Germline lookup yields CDR1 MGHDK and CDR2 SYGVNS. This CDR3 is 12 amino acids long. The ends were cut back, 5 bases at V and 12 bases at J, with 16 bases in the middle. For the CDR3, the DNA is TGTGCCAGCAGTTATGGACCCAGCGAAACTTTCTTT. This encodes CASSYGPSETFF.

The rearrangement uses TRBV29-1 and TRBJ1-2; 10 bases map to TRBD1. Germline-derived CDR1 and CDR2 are SQVTM and ANQGSEA. V lost 6 bases, J lost 2 bases, and 3 bases stayed unmatched. This CDR3 is 13 amino acids long. The DNA of the CDR3 is TGCAGCGTGGAGGACAGGGGGAACTATGGCTACACCTTC. It encodes CSVEDRGNYGYTF.

The J gene is TRBJ1-1, the V gene TRBV6-1, with 8 bases matching TRBD1. The CDR3 length is 13 residues. After removal of 6 bases from V and 3 bases from J, the junction contained 3 bases not matched to a gene. Germline CDR1 MNHNS, CDR2 SASEGT. The CDR3 DNA reads as TGTGCCAGCAGCCTGACAGGGGACACTGAAGCTTTCTTT. It encodes CASSLTGDTEAFF.

The chain recombines TRBV28 with TRBJ1-2; D not certain. The germline V and J ends were trimmed by 5 bases and 2 bases, with 18 bases remaining between them. Per the germline V gene, CDR1 is MDHEN and CDR2 is SYDVKM. The CDR3 runs to 16 residues. CDR3 DNA sequence: TGTGCCAGCAGTCCCTCCCCTTGGGAGAGCAACTATGGCTACACCTTC. Protein sequence: CASSPSPWESNYGYTF.

The table lists this clone with a count of one. The chain carries TRBV2 and TRBJ1-4, with a possible D match to TRBD1 (5 bases). Germline loops: CDR1 SNHLY, CDR2 FYNNEI. Trimming cost V 7 bases and J 4 bases, with 10 bases left between them. The CDR3 sequence is 13 residues long. For the CDR3, the DNA is TGTGCCAGCACTAGGGACCTTAATGAAAAACTGTTTTTT. Protein: CASTRDLNEKLFF.

This chain connects TRBV2 to TRBJ1-1; 7 positions agree with TRBD1. Germline CDR1 SNHLY, CDR2 FYNNEI. The trim removed 6 bases at V and 8 bases at J, leaving 9 bases unmatched. The CDR3 totals 13 residues. The chain's CDR3 is CASRIGQAGEAFF. CDR3 coding DNA: TGTGCCAGCAGGATTGGACAGGCCGGAGAAGCTTTCTTT.

The rearrangement uses TRBV3-1 (or the pseudogene TRBV3-2) and TRBJ1-1, with 10 bases identical to TRBD1. The CDR3 is 15 residues long. Germline V lookup: CDR1 LGHDT, CDR2 YNNKEL (reference sequence). Trimming removed 0 bases from V and 4 bases from J; junction bases left unmatched: 2. CDR3 in amino acids: CASSQERTGGTEAFF. The CDR3 coding sequence is TGTGCCAGCAGCCAAGAACGGACAGGGGGCACTGAAGCTTTCTTT.

V usage is TRBV2 and J usage is TRBJ2-7, with D unresolved. CDR1 and CDR2 from the germline V gene are SNHLY and FYNNEI. The CDR3 sequence is 11 residues long. Trimming removed 1 base at V and 12 bases at J, with 10 bases between. This chain's CDR3 is CASSEEGRPYF. The DNA for the CDR3 is TGTGCCAGCAGTGAAGAGGGAAGGCCGTACTTC.

The V call is TRBV6-5, the J call TRBJ2-5; the D gene is possibly TRBD1 (7 bases). Trimming removed 7 bases at V and 4 bases at J, with 13 bases between. This CDR3 has 13 amino acids. Germline assignment: CDR1 MNHEY and CDR2 SVGAGI. CDR3 DNA: TGTGCCAGCATCCAGGGGGGAGGAGAGACCCAGTACTTC. As protein: CASIQGGGETQYF.

The chain has TRBV7-9 and TRBJ1-4, with D unclear. V was trimmed by 5 bases and J by 8 bases, leaving 21 bases between them. The CDR3 is 16 amino acids. The germline gives CDR1 SEHNR, CDR2 FQNEAQ (reference sequence). The CDR3 nucleotides are TGTGCCAGCAGCAACAGAGGTGCCAGCCAGGACGAAAAACTGTTTTTT. Its protein product is CASSNRGASQDEKLFF.

This chain links TRBV29-1 with TRBJ2-5, with D unresolved. V was clipped by 4 bases and J by 2 bases, with 8 bases between them. Germline V gives CDR1 SQVTM, CDR2 ANQGSEA. This CDR3 is 12 amino acids long. The CDR3 DNA is TGCAGCGTTGTACTGTCTCAAGAGACCCAGTACTTC. Protein sequence: CSVVLSQETQYF.

The rearrangement uses TRBV19 and TRBJ2-5; D is unresolved. Deletions cut 5 bases from V and 1 base from J, with 5 bases between. Germline V gives CDR1 LNHDA, CDR2 SQIVND (reference sequence). The CDR3 consists of 12 residues. CDR3 in amino acids: CASSPGQETQYF. CDR3 sequence (DNA): TGTGCCAGTAGTCCGGGCCAAGAGACCCAGTACTTC.

J is TRBJ2-3 and V is TRBV15; D perhaps matches TRBD2 (6 bases). The CDR3 covers 14 residues. Germline CDR1 and CDR2: LNHNV and YYDKDF (reference sequence). Trimming stripped 6 bases from V and 1 base from J, with 11 bases between. The CDR3 DNA is TGTGCCACCAGTATGAAGCGGGGCACAGATACGCAGTATTTT. Translated, it gives CATSMKRGTDTQYF.

V is TRBV21-1 and J is TRBJ2-1. TRBV21-1 is described as a pseudogene. This CDR3 is 16 amino acids long. CDR3 DNA sequence: TGTGCCAGCAGCCCCCAGAGGGCAGGGTCCCACAATGAGCAGTTCTTC. Translation gives CASSPQRAGSHNEQFF.